The sequence of this T cell receptor beta chain was determined in a study of blood T cell repertoires in COVID-19. Study as a whole: Samples came from the United States, Italy and Spain, spanning acute and convalescent COVID-19.

This CDR3 has 16 residues. Unmatched junction bases numbered 5, after V lost 0 bases and J lost 7 bases. Germline CDR1 is MNHEY and CDR2 is SMNVEV (reference sequence). Original data processing: From reference gene primer amplification, estimates of nucleated cell counts were derived. Produced via immunoSEQ multiplex PCR; TCRdb's table is partial and in-frame only. Clone size and V and J calls were adopted from that table, with D and trimming inferred from the DNA. The sample lists fewer than 85,000 clones, 79% occurring once. The source is a man aged 55 to 69 with active or convalescent COVID-19. The chain joins TRBV27 to TRBJ1-4, with 10 bases lining up with TRBD1. Sequenced sample: peripheral blood. The CDR3 nucleotides read TGTGCCAGCAGTTTATCGAAGGGACAGGGGCCTGAAAAACTGTTTTTT. This sequence encodes CASSLSKGQGPEKLFF.